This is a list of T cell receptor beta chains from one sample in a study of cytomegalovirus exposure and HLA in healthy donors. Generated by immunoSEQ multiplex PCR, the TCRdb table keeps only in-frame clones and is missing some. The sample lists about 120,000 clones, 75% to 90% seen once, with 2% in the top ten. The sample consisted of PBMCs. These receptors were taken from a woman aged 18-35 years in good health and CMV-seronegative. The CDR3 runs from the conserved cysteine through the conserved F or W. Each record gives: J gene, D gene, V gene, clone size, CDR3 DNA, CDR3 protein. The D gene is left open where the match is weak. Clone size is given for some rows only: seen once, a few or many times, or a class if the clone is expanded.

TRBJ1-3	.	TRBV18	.	TGTGCCAGCTCACCAGGCCTACAGGGCCCTGGAAACACCATATATTTT	CASSPGLQGPGNTIYF
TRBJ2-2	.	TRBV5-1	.	TGCGCCAGCAGCTTGGGACAGGGAGGAACCGGGGAGCTGTTTTTT	CASSLGQGGTGELFF
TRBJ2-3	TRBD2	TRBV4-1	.	TGCGCCAGCAGCCAATTAGCGGGGAACACAGATACGCAGTATTTT	CASSQLAGNTDTQYF
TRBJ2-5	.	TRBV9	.	TGTGCCAGCAGCGTAGTAGGGACACCCAGGGAGACCCAGTACTTC	CASSVVGTPRETQYF
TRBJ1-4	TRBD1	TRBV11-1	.	TGTGCCAGCAGCGACAGGGGGCGCGGGTGGAACGAAAAACTGTTTTTT	CASSDRGRGWNEKLFF
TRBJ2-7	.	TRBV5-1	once	TGCGCCAGCAGCTTAGAGGGAGCATACGAGCAGTACTTC	CASSLEGAYEQYF
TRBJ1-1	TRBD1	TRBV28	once	TGTGCCAGCAGTTTCCGGGACAGGCGCACTGAAGCTTTCTTT	CASSFRDRRTEAFF
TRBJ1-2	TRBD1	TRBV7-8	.	TGTGCCAGCAGCCTATCAATCGGGACAGGGGGAGGCTACACCTTC	CASSLSIGTGGGYTF
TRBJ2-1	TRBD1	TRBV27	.	TGTGCCAGCACTGGACAGGGGCTAAATGAGCAGTTCTTC	CASTGQGLNEQFF
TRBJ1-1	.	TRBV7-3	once	TGTGCCAGCAGCCCCCGACCAGGGTTGAACACTGAAGCTTTCTTT	CASSPRPGLNTEAFF